This paragraph covers one TCR beta chain sequence. Its antigen has not been determined. The sample holds no much larger clone one base away, and base qualities are not on file. This entry comes from a study of blood T cells in healthy people across ages (dated by TCRdb to the mid-2010s). In terms of the full investigation: In model experiments, template switching captured roughly one uniquely barcoded TCR beta cDNA molecule for every two T cells. Age-related changes in TCR beta repertoire diversity were measured in the study by deep sequencing normalized with unique cDNA molecular identifiers. The donors were split into four age groups: young (average around 15 years), middle-aged (over 35), aged (over 55) and long-lived (more than 80). To avoid experimental bias, donors of different ages were spread randomly across the sequencing lanes. The study analyzed two additional independent replicas of 1 million unique cDNA reads from the same blood draw for two donors, one aged 18 to 30 and one aged 80 or older.

The CDR3 covers 13 residues, taking in both the cysteine and the phenylalanine. The kept DNA is CDR3 alone, 39 bases in frame from the first base. The trim is 10 bases for V and 5 bases for J, with a gap of 17 bases between the germline ends. CDR1 and CDR2 are read off the germline V gene as MGHRA and YSYEKL. The method was 5' RACE. Instrument used: Illumina HiSeq 2500. The second PCR ran for about 6 to 11 cycles and used a J-beta primer mix along with a sample-barcoded 5' primer. A unique molecular identifier was introduced onto each TCR beta cDNA molecule by a template-switch 5' adaptor carrying 12 random nucleotides. At least 2.5 million CDR3-containing paired-end reads were obtained from each sample. The Mint cDNA synthesis kit, primed by a TRBC-specific oligonucleotide, was used to synthesize first-strand cDNA from all RNA. After uracil-DNA glycosylase treatment, a first 18-cycle PCR used universal primers M1SS and BC2_uni_R on all cDNA. Processing in the source paper ran as follows. For normalization, 1 million high-quality reads were randomly selected from each sample, with every read carrying a distinct molecular identifier. Instead of being binned into consensus sequences, reads with shared molecular identifiers were discarded. CDR3 identification, clonotype clustering and error correction used MiTCR with a Q25 quality threshold and the strictest error-elimination algorithm. A nonparametric unseen species model using Euler transformation provided a lower-bound estimate of total TCR beta diversity. TCRdb ran its own pipeline on the public reads, namely fastp trimming at Q25 and MiXCR clone calling, and kept in-frame beta chains. When rows share a CDR3 protein, they turn into one entry using the most common DNA and genes. The authors' filters were not applied to this entry. This sample has about 1,500,000 distinct CDR3 sequences in its table, and roughly 40% of those were observed once. Of the sample, roughly 7.7% is held by the ten largest clones.

What the work shows at the level of the full study, not this receptor alone: Estimates of total diversity from one million sequenced T cells were regarded as lower bounds and underestimates. As age increased, observed TCR beta diversity per million T cells dropped in a roughly linear way, and a significant reduction was already evident by age around 41. Because profiling used bulk unsorted PBMCs, naive and antigen-experienced compartments could not be compared conclusively. Compared with the aged group, the long-lived group had more naive CD4+ T cells, fewer expanded clones and increased TCR diversity, suggesting age selection. Donor CMV infection status was unknown, potentially confounding age-related changes in expanded clonotypes. There was a strong correlation between observed TCR beta diversity and the percentage of naive T cells measured by flow cytometry.

Donors were about 36 systemically healthy Caucasian individuals from Russia aged about 6 to 100 years. Each donor gave approximately 9.3 milliliters of peripheral blood, collected into EDTA-treated Vacutainer tubes. Ficoll-Paque density-gradient centrifugation was used to isolate PBMCs, with at least 6.5 million per sample. Total RNA was extracted from PBMCs with Trizol reagent, with at least 5.5 micrograms obtained per sample. The percentages of naive CD45RAhigh/CD27high T cells were determined by flow cytometry on a PBMC aliquot from every donor. This sequence originates from a woman between 18 and 29 years old in good health. Sequencing was carried out using blood. Rearrangement joined TRBV4-1 to TRBJ2-5, with TRBD1 perhaps the D gene, on 6 matching bases. For the CDR3, the sequence is CATRPTTGETQYF. The sequence in DNA is TGCGCCACACGGCCGACAACAGGGGAGACCCAGTACTTC.